The 9 T cell receptor beta chains reported below all come from one sample, sequenced in a study of CD8+CD57+ T cells in acquired aplastic anemia. Genomic DNA, serving as template, underwent TCR beta VDJ and CDR3 profiling. From the reads, TCRdb called clonotypes with MiXCR, one entry per CDR3 protein. Of about 160,000 distinct CDR3 sequences in the sample, over 55% were seen once. The authors sequenced patients whose flow cytometry had shown CD8+CD57+ cell expansion. The sample was sorted CD4+, CD8+, or CD8+CD57+ T cells (not recorded which) from PBMCs. The receptors derive from a human donor with aplastic anemia.

The chain is built from TRBV20-1 and TRBJ2-1; TRBD1 matches at 10 bases. Germline V lookup: CDR1 DFQATT, CDR2 SNEGSKA (reference sequence). There are 14 residues in the CDR3. The V gene end was trimmed by 6 bases and the J gene end by 13 bases; junction bases not matched to a gene: 15. CDR3 sequence: CSAEPRPGQGPQFF. CDR3 sequence (DNA): TGCAGTGCCGAACCTCGACCGGGACAGGGGCCCCAGTTCTTC.

The chain combines TRBV20-1 with TRBJ2-7; perhaps TRBD1 as D (6 bases). Germline V gene data show CDR1 as DFQATT and CDR2 as SNEGSKA (reference sequence). The CDR3 loop spans 14 amino acids. V was pared by 6 bases and J by 4 bases, with 19 bases between. Written as DNA, the CDR3 is TGCAGTGCCCGGATGACCGGGACAAGATACGAGCAGTACTTC. Its translation: CSARMTGTRYEQYF.

This clonotype was counted at least ten times. The chain couples TRBV7-9 to TRBJ2-1; D perhaps matches TRBD2 (5 bases). This CDR3 spans 18 amino acids. Trimming stripped 5 bases from V and 3 bases from J, with 23 bases between. From germline, CDR1 is SEHNR and CDR2 FQNEAQ (reference sequence). The CDR3 DNA reads as TGTGCCAGCAGCCTCAACCGGCGGGTGTACACTTACTACAATGAGCAGTTCTTC. Translating it yields CASSLNRRVYTYYNEQFF.

V and J are TRBV7-3 and TRBJ1-5; D gene unclear. V gave up 0 bases and J gave up 1 base, with 16 bases separating them. The germline V gene has CDR1 SGHTA and CDR2 FQGTGA. This CDR3 region has 18 residues. This CDR3 is CASSLTPGRAGSNQPQHF. In nucleotides, the CDR3 is TGTGCCAGCAGCTTAACTCCGGGGAGGGCGGGGAGCAATCAGCCCCAGCATTTT. Full variable domain (remainder filled in from reference TRBV7-3 and TRBJ1-5): GAGVSQTPSNKVTEKGKYVELRCDPISGHTALYWYRQSLGQGPEFLIYFQGTGAADDSGLPNDRFFAVRPEGSVSTLKIQRTERGDSAVYLCASSLTPGRAGSNQPQHFGDGTRLSIL.

The chain has TRBV29-1 and TRBJ2-2; 7 positions agree with TRBD1. V lost 4 bases and J lost 5; bases outside the gene matches: 1. The CDR3 sequence is 12 residues long. Per the germline V gene, CDR1 is SQVTM and CDR2 is ANQGSEA. CDR3 nucleotide sequence: TGCAGCGTTGTCAGGGGGACCGGGGAGCTGTTTTTT. It yields the protein CSVVRGTGELFF.

This clonotype showed up just a few times. The chain joins TRBV7-6 to TRBJ1-1; D perhaps matches TRBD1 (6 bases). Germline CDR1 and CDR2: SGHVS and FNYEAQ. The CDR3 sequence is 15 residues long. The V and J ends lost 1 base and 4 bases respectively, with 13 bases between them. CDR3 in amino acids: CASSLEAGVSTEAFF. CDR3 sequence (DNA): TGTGCCAGCAGCTTAGAAGCAGGGGTGAGCACTGAAGCTTTCTTT.

This chain links TRBV4-1 with TRBJ2-7; no reliable D call. The CDR3 totals 13 residues. CDR1 MGHRA and CDR2 YSYEKL come from the germline V gene. V gave up 1 base and J gave up 6 bases, with 10 bases separating them. This chain's CDR3 is CASSQGKGSEQYF. In nucleotides, the CDR3 is TGCGCCAGCAGCCAAGGGAAGGGTTCCGAGCAGTACTTC.

This chain uses TRBV5-1 with TRBJ2-3, with D tentatively TRBD1 (6 bases). V lost 4 bases, J lost 1 base, and 25 bases lay in between. CDR1 is SGHRS, CDR2 YFSETQ, per germline. This CDR3 comprises 19 residues. In DNA form, the CDR3 reads TGCGCCAGCAGCACGGACAGCGCCTCTCACATACGGGGCACAGATACGCAGTATTTT. Its protein is CASSTDSASHIRGTDTQYF.

V and J are TRBV6-9 and TRBJ2-1; 14 bases align to TRBD2. CDR3 length: 16 amino acids. Germline-derived CDR1 and CDR2 are MNHGY and SVAAGI. Trimming took 5 bases from V and 6 from J; bases not matched to a gene: 6. This CDR3 reads CASSQTGLAGGNEQFF. CDR3 nucleotide sequence: TGTGCCAGCAGTCAGACCGGACTAGCGGGGGGCAATGAGCAGTTCTTC.